These T cell receptor beta chains were read from a single sample in a study of blood T cell repertoires in COVID-19. Sequencing was performed with immunoSEQ multiplex PCR; in TCRdb, only in-frame clones are kept and a portion is missing. The table shows hundreds of thousands of clones, with 86% occurring only once. The source material was PBMCs or T cells enriched from blood (not recorded which). These TCRs come from a man aged 25 to 45 who had recovered from COVID-19. Each CDR3 is given with its conserved first and last residue. The order of the fields is J gene, V gene, clone size, D gene, CDR3 DNA, CDR3 protein. The D gene is left open where the match is weak. The size field is filled for only some rows; it gives once, few, many or a size class.

>TRBJ2-4|TRBV11-3|-|-
TGTGCCAGCAGCAGTCCCAGGGTAGTCATTCAGTACTTC
CASSSPRVVIQYF
>TRBJ2-4|TRBV10-2|once|-
TGCGCCAGCGAGGGGGTCAGCCGAAACATTCAGTACTTC
CASEGVSRNIQYF
>TRBJ1-2|TRBV5-1|-|TRBD1
TGCGCCAGCAGAAAAGGGACAGGGGGCATCTATGGCTACACCTTC
CASRKGTGGIYGYTF
>TRBJ1-2|TRBV18|few|TRBD1
TGTGCCAGCTCACGGGACAGAAACAACTATGGCTACACCTTC
CASSRDRNNYGYTF
>TRBJ1-3|TRBV28|-|-
TGTGCCAGCAGTACCACATCCTCTGGAAACACCATATATTTT
CASSTTSSGNTIYF
>TRBJ1-2|TRBV28|-|-
TGTGCCAGCAGTTTATCCGCGACAGCCTATGGCTACACCTTC
CASSLSATAYGYTF
>TRBJ2-7|TRBV11-2|few|TRBD1
TGTGCCAGCAGTTTGCGAACAGGGGCCACCTACGAGCAGTACTTC
CASSLRTGATYEQYF
>TRBJ2-5|TRBV27|-|-
TGTGCCAGCAGTTTAGGAGGGTTTCAAGAGACCCAGTACTTC
CASSLGGFQETQYF
>TRBJ1-4|TRBV9|-|-
TGTGCCAGCAGCTTGGGAGGGGCAACTAATGAAAAACTGTTTTTT
CASSLGGATNEKLFF
>TRBJ1-2|TRBV7-9|-|-
TGTGCCAGCAGCTTAGAACAGGGCGGTGGCTACACCTTC
CASSLEQGGGYTF
>TRBJ1-1|TRBV19|-|-
TGTGCCAGTTTCTCTTGGGGGGGGCCGGTGAACACTGAAGCTTTCTTT
CASFSWGGPVNTEAFF
>TRBJ2-1|TRBV18|few|TRBD2
TGTGCCAGCTCACCTACTCGACTAGCCGGCAATGAGCAGTTCTTC
CASSPTRLAGNEQFF
>TRBJ2-3|TRBV27|-|-
TGTGCCAGCAGACATCGACAGGCACCAGATACGCAGTATTTT
CASRHRQAPDTQYF